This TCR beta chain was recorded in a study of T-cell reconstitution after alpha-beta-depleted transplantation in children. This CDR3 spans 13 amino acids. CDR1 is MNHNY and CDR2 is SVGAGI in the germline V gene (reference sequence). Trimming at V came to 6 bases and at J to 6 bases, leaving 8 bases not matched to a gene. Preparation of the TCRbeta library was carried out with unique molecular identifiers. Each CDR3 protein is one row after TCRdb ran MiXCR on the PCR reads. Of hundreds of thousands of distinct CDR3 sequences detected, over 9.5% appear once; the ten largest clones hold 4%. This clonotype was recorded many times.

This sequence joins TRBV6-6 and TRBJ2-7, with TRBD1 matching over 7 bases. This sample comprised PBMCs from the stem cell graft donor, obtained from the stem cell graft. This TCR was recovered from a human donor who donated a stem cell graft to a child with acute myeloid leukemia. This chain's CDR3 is CASRDRIEGEQYF. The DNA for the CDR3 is TGTGCCAGCAGGGACAGGATTGAGGGCGAGCAGTACTTC.